The 4 T cell receptor beta chains in this list originate from one sample, sequenced in a study of blood T cell repertoires in COVID-19 (TCRdb year 2020). Library creation used the immunoSEQ multiplex PCR assay. The table comes from immuneACCESS by way of TCRdb, which keeps in-frame sequences with V and J called. Part of the clones is missing from these tables; in studies checked, under half for an unresolved V gene and the rest for unknown reasons. A total of 400,000 to 550,000 clones appear in this sample, 87% of them only once. The ten most abundant clones make up approximately 2% of the sample. Sequencing was performed on PBMCs or T cells enriched from blood (not recorded which). The receptor source for this set is a woman aged 18 to 35 with acute COVID-19.

This chain joins TRBV7-9 and TRBJ2-7, with 8 bases matching TRBD1. The CDR3 sequence is 16 residues long. Germline V gene lookup returns CDR1 SEHNR and CDR2 FQNEAQ (reference sequence). The ends lost 7 bases at V and 4 bases at J; junction bases unmatched: 15. CDR3 region: CASTQIRDRGPYEQYF. CDR3 nucleotides: TGTGCCAGCACCCAAATCCGCGACAGGGGACCATACGAGCAGTACTTC. Together with reference TRBV7-9 and TRBJ2-7, the CDR3 gives the full variable domain: DTGVSQNPRHKITKRGQNVTFRCDPISEHNRLYWYRQTLGQGPEFLTYFQNEAQLEKSRLLSDRFSAERPKGSFSTLEIQRTEQGDSAMYLCASTQIRDRGPYEQYFGPGTRLTVT.

The rearrangement links TRBV7-9 to TRBJ2-3; D remains ambiguous. The germline CDR1 and CDR2 sequences are SEHNR and FQNEAQ (reference sequence). V dropped 1 base and J dropped 6 bases, with 5 bases sitting between them. CDR3 length equals 12 residues. The CDR3 DNA reads TGTGCCAGCAGCTTAGTCCCGGATACGCAGTATTTT. This translates into CASSLVPDTQYF.

The chain recombines TRBV25-1 with TRBJ2-3; a weak D match, TRBD2 (6 bases). The germline V gene encodes CDR1 MGHDK and CDR2 SYGVNS. V lost 7 bases to trimming and J lost 14 bases, with 16 bases between them. The CDR3 extends over 11 amino acids. CDR3 sequence: CASTEVADMYF. The DNA of the CDR3 is TGTGCCAGCACGGAAGTAGCGGACATGTATTTT. The full variable domain, completed using reference TRBV25-1 and TRBJ2-3, is EADIYQTPRYLVIGTGKKITLECSQTMGHDKMYWYQQDPGMELHLIHYSYGVNSTEKGDLSSESTVSRIRTEHFPLTLESARPSHTSQYLCASTEVADMYFGPGTRLTVL.

The V and J genes are TRBV4-3 and TRBJ2-1, with 9 nucleotides matching TRBD2. V shed 0 bases, J shed 1 base, and the junction held 4 bases outside the gene matches. CDR3 length: 17 residues. Germline V gene data show CDR1 as LGHNA and CDR2 as YSLEER. CDR3 bases: TGCGCCAGCAGCCAAGACGGCGGGAGGGCGTCCTACAATGAGCAGTTCTTC. It specifies CASSQDGGRASYNEQFF.